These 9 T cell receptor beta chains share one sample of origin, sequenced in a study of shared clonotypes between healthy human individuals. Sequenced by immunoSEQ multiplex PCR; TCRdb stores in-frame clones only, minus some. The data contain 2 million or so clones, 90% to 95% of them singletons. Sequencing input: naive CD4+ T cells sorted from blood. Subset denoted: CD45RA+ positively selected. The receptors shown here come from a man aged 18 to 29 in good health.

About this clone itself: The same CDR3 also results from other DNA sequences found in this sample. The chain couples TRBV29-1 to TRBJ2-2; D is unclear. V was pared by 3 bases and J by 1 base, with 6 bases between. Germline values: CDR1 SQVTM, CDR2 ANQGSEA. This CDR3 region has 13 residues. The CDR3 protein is CSVDVGNTGELFF. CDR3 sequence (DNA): TGCAGCGTTGATGTCGGGAACACCGGGGAGCTGTTTTTT.

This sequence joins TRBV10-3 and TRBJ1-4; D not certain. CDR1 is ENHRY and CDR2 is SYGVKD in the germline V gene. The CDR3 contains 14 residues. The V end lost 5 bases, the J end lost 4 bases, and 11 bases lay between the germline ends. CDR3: CAISPRDDNEKLFF. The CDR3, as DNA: TGTGCCATCAGTCCACGGGATGATAATGAAAAACTGTTTTTT.

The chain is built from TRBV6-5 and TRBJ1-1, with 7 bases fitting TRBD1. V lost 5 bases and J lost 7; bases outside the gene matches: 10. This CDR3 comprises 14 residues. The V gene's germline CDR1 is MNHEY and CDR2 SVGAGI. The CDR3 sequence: CASSRGRTGGEAFF. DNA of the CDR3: TGTGCCAGCAGTAGGGGTAGGACAGGCGGTGAAGCTTTCTTT.

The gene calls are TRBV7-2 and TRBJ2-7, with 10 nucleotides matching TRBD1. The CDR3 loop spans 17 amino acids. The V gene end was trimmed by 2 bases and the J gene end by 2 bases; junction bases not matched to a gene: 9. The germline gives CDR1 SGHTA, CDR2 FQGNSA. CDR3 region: CASSLSGGTGDTYEQYF. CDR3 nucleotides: TGTGCCAGCAGCTTATCAGGTGGGACAGGGGACACCTACGAGCAGTACTTC.

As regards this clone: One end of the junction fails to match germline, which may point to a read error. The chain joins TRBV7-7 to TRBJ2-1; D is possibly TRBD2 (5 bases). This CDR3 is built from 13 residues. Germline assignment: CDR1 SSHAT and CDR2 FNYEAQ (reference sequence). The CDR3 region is CASSRELYNEQFF. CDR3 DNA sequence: TGTGCTAGCAGCCGGGAACTTTACAATGAGCAGTTCTTC.

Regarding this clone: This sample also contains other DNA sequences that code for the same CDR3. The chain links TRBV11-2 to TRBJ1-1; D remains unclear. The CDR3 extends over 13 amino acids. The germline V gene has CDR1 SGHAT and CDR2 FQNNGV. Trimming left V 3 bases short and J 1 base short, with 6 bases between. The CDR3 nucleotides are TGTGCCAGCAGCTTGGGTCAGAACACTGAAGCTTTCTTT. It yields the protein CASSLGQNTEAFF.

The CDR3 is CASSPGTGETQYF. The CDR3 region has the DNA TGTGCCAGCAGCCCTGGGACCGGGGAGACCCAGTACTTC. This chain links TRBV7-2 with TRBJ2-5; tentatively, D is TRBD1 or TRBD2 (5 bases each). Trimming cost V 5 bases and J 5 bases, with 12 bases left between them. The CDR3 runs 13 residues. The germline V gene encodes CDR1 SGHTA and CDR2 FQGNSA.

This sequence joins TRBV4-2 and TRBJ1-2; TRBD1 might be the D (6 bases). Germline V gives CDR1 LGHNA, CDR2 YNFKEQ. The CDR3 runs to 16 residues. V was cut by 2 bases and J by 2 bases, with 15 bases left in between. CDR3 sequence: CASSQTVGGRNYGYTF. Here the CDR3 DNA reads TGTGCCAGCAGCCAAACCGTCGGGGGGCGAAACTATGGCTACACCTTC.

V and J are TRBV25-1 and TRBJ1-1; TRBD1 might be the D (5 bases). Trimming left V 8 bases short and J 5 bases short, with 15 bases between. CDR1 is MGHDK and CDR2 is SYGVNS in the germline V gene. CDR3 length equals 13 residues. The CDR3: CASGGKRGTEAFF. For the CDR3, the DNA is TGTGCCAGCGGGGGAAAGAGGGGAACTGAAGCTTTCTTT.